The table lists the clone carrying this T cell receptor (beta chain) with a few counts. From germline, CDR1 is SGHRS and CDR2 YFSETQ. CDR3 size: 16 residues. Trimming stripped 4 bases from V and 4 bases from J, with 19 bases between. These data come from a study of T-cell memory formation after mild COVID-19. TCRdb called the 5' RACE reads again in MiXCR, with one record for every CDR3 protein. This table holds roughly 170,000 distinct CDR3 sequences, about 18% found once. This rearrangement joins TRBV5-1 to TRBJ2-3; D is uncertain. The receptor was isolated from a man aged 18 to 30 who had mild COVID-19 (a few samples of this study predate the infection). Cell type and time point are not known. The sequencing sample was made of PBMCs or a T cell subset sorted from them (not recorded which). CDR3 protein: CASSHTMPSTSDTQYF. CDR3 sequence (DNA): TGCGCCAGCAGCCACACCATGCCTAGTACGTCAGATACGCAGTATTTT.